This section outlines one T cell receptor beta chain sequence together with its context. Its antigen is undetermined. The CDR3 sequence is 15 residues long. V dropped 0 bases and J dropped 5 bases, with 12 bases sitting between them. CDR1 is SGHRS and CDR2 is YFSETQ in the germline V gene. Only in-frame clones appear in the TCRdb table, and some are missing; sequencing was by immunoSEQ multiplex PCR. Of around 74,000 clones listed, under 95% are singletons. People who had autoimmune disease history or systemic immunosuppression were excluded. These data are taken from a study of OX40 agonist ivuxolimab in advanced cancers. Overall study findings and caveats: Clones of CD4+ and CD8+ blood T cells grew by week 6 at doses of 0.1 to 3.0 mg/kg. Also present in some nonresponders was a low level of normalized T-cell clonal expansion.

The material was CD4+ or CD8+ T cells sorted from blood, obtained in a trial of the OX40 agonist ivuxolimab. The V and J genes are TRBV5-1 and TRBJ1-5; maybe TRBD1 (5 bases). The TCR sequence derives from an adult with an advanced solid tumor such as melanoma, head and neck, liver or kidney cancer. CDR3 residues: CASSLGIGGDQPQHF. The DNA for the CDR3 is TGCGCCAGCAGCTTGGGCATCGGGGGGGATCAGCCCCAGCATTTT.